Shown below are 7 T cell receptor beta chains from a single sample sequenced in a study of blood T cell repertoires in COVID-19 (dated by TCRdb to the early 2020s). The library came from the immunoSEQ multiplex PCR assay. Entries here come from immuneACCESS through TCRdb and include only in-frame sequences with V and J called. Some clones fail to appear in such tables; in the studies checked, an unresolved V gene covers under half of the shortfall, and the cause of the remainder is unknown. The sample includes over 50,000 clones, with 70% to 90% observed a single time. The ten largest clones take up around 5% of the sample. Sequencing was performed on peripheral blood. These receptors were collected from a man in his 70s with acute or convalescent COVID-19.

The gene calls are TRBV6-5 and TRBJ1-2, with 9 bases aligning to TRBD1. V dropped 7 bases and J dropped 8; count of bases not matched to a gene: 8. The CDR3 length is 13 residues. The V gene's germline CDR1 is MNHEY and CDR2 SVGAGI. Written as DNA, the CDR3 is TGTGCCAGCAACGGCCGGGACAGGGTCGGCTACACCTTC. This sequence encodes CASNGRDRVGYTF.

This clone is a singleton in its sample. V usage is TRBV2 and J usage is TRBJ2-3, with a tentative D call TRBD2 (5 bases). V lost 2 bases and J 6 bases, leaving 12 bases between the germline ends. Per germline, CDR1 SNHLY and CDR2 FYNNEI. The CDR3 is 14 residues long. For the CDR3, the DNA is TGTGCCAGCAGTGAATCGGGATGGAAGGATACGCAGTATTTT. Protein product: CASSESGWKDTQYF.

The rearrangement joins TRBV7-9 to TRBJ2-2, with 9 bases identical to TRBD2. CDR1 and CDR2 (germline): SEHNR, FQNEAQ (reference sequence). With V trimmed by 11 bases and J by 5 bases, 3 bases remained unmatched. The length of the CDR3 is 12 residues. The CDR3 sequence: CAPSGETGELFF. The CDR3 nucleotides read TGTGCCCCTAGCGGGGAAACCGGGGAGCTGTTTTTT.

J is TRBJ2-7 and V is TRBV5-4; 10 bases are a match to TRBD2. CDR3 length: 16 amino acids. The J segment lost 3 bases and the V segment lost 0 bases, leaving 6 bases of the junction unmatched. The germline gives CDR1 SGHNT, CDR2 YYREEE (reference sequence). In DNA form, the CDR3 reads TGTGCCAGCAGCTTGGGATCTAGCGGGGGTTTCTACGAGCAGTACTTC. It is translated as CASSLGSSGGFYEQYF.

This sequence joins TRBV19 and TRBJ1-2; D is uncertain. CDR3 length: 13 amino acids. Germline values: CDR1 LNHDA, CDR2 SQIVND (reference sequence). V was clipped by 4 bases and J by 5 bases, with 11 bases between them. For the CDR3, the DNA is TGTGCCAGTAGTAACCGGGATTTATATGGCTACACCTTC. This gives the protein CASSNRDLYGYTF.

The J gene is TRBJ2-2, the V gene TRBV7-2; tentative D call: TRBD1 (5 bases). The germline V and J ends were trimmed by 1 base and 6 bases, with 9 bases remaining between them. CDR1 is SGHTA and CDR2 is FQGNSA in the germline V gene. The CDR3 length is 14 residues. CDR3 sequence reads: CASSLVRDAGELFF. DNA of the CDR3: TGTGCCAGCAGCTTAGTCAGGGATGCCGGGGAGCTGTTTTTT.

This chain links TRBV5-6 with TRBJ2-3; D perhaps matches TRBD2 (5 bases). Germline CDR1 and CDR2: SGHDT and YYEEEE. Trimming left V 7 bases short and J 2 bases short, with 8 bases between. The CDR3 is 12 amino acids. The chain's CDR3 is CASRRDTDTQYF. The CDR3 DNA sequence: TGTGCCAGCCGCCGGGACACAGATACGCAGTATTTT.